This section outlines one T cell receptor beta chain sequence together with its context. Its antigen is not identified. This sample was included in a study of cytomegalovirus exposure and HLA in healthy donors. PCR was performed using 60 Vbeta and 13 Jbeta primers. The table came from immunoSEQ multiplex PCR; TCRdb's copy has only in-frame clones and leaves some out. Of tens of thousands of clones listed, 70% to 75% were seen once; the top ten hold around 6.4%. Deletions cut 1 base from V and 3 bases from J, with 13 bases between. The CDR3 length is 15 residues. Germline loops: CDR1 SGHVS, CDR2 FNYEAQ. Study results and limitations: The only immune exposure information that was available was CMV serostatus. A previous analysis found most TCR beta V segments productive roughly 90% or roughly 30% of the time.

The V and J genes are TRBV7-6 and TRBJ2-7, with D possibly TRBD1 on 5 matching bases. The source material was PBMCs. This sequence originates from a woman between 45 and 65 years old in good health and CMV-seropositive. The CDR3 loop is CASSLVGQGFYEQYF. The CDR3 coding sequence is TGTGCCAGCAGCTTAGTAGGTCAGGGTTTCTACGAGCAGTACTTC.